Listed below are T cell receptor beta chains from one sample, sequenced in a study of metastatic and nonmetastatic thyroid tumors. TCRdb re-analyzed the PCR reads using MiXCR. Here the sample spans 30,000 to 40,000 clones, 14% to 15% being singletons. The material sequenced was blood. Every receptor here comes from a male donor with papillary thyroid cancer or a benign thyroid nodule (not recorded which). Some clones in this sample may be carry-over from other donors' samples. The CDR3 runs from the conserved cysteine through the conserved F or W. The order of the fields is CDR3 DNA, CDR3 protein, V gene, D gene, clone size, J gene. A D gene is named only where the DNA matches it firmly. The size field is filled for only some rows; it gives once, few, many or a size class.

TGTGCCAGCAGTCCGGGCCGCACAGATACGCAGTATTTT,CASSPGRTDTQYF,TRBV6-4,.,many,TRBJ2-3
TGTGCCAGCAGCCGAGACAGGGGGGTTTACAATGAGCAGTTCTTC,CASSRDRGVYNEQFF,TRBV7-3,TRBD1,.,TRBJ2-1
TGTGCCAGCAGTCCCCTAGCGGGAGGGCCCTACGAGCAGTACTTC,CASSPLAGGPYEQYF,TRBV12-3/TRBV12-4,TRBD2,medium-sized,TRBJ2-7
TGTGCCAGCAGCCTGAAACTCCGACCGACAATCTATGGCTACACCTTC,CASSLKLRPTIYGYTF,TRBV6-2/TRBV6-3,.,medium-sized,TRBJ1-2
TGCGCCAGCAGCTTACGGACTCCTTCTAGCACAGATACGCAGTATTTT,CASSLRTPSSTDTQYF,TRBV5-1,.,.,TRBJ2-3
TGTGCCAGCAGTCGCGGGAGCGGGACCGGGGAGCTGTTTTTT,CASSRGSGTGELFF,TRBV7-3,TRBD2,many,TRBJ2-2
TGTGCCAGCAGTTTTCAGGGGATTGACACTGAAGCTTTCTTT,CASSFQGIDTEAFF,TRBV12-3/TRBV12-4,.,many,TRBJ1-1
TGTGCCAGCAGAGTAGCGGGACTGACCTACGAGCAGTACTTC,CASRVAGLTYEQYF,TRBV6-1,TRBD2,few,TRBJ2-7
TGTGCCAGCAGTTACTCAGCATCAGGGACCCAGTACTTC,CASSYSASGTQYF,TRBV6-6,.,.,TRBJ2-5
TGCAGTGCTAGGGCCGGGACGGAGGCTGGAAACACCATATATTTT,CSARAGTEAGNTIYF,TRBV20-1,.,many,TRBJ1-3
TGTGCCAGCAGGAAGGGACAGGGAGAAGAGACCCAGTACTTC,CASRKGQGEETQYF,TRBV6-1,TRBD1,many,TRBJ2-5
TGCGCAGAGACCGGGACAGGGGGCAATGAGCAGTTCTTC,CAETGTGGNEQFF,TRBV20-1,TRBD1,many,TRBJ2-1
TGTGCCAGTAAACTAGCGGGAGTCACCGGGGAGCTGTTTTTT,CASKLAGVTGELFF,TRBV19,TRBD2,many,TRBJ2-2
TGTGCCAGCAGCTCCCGGGACAGGGCAGCGGGAGCCACCTACGAGCAGTACTTC,CASSSRDRAAGATYEQYF,TRBV13,.,many,TRBJ2-7
TGTGCCAGCAGTTTATGGTTCGCAGCCCAAGAGACCCAGTACTTC,CASSLWFAAQETQYF,TRBV28,.,.,TRBJ2-5
TGTGCCAGCAGCCGAATCCACGGGACAGTCAGCTACACCTTC,CASSRIHGTVSYTF,TRBV28,TRBD1,.,TRBJ1-2